Sequencing of this T cell receptor (beta chain) was carried out in a study of neurological immune-mediated disorders. V lost 4 bases and J 7 bases, leaving 20 bases between the germline ends. The CDR3 has 17 residues. Germline CDR1 and CDR2: SGHVS and FNYEAQ. Synthesis of cDNA was performed by 5'RACE using 10-nucleotide random UMIs. MiXCR, run by TCRdb on the 5' RACE reads, gives a single entry per CDR3 protein. The data contain tens of thousands of distinct CDR3 sequences, roughly 2.5% of them singletons. This clonotype was counted ten times or more. The antigen is unknown. Whole-study findings and limits: The absence of any CDR3 amino acid sequence shared by expanded clones across subjects suggests that repertoires were private in all groups. Phylogenetic grouping assigned the repertoires of 18 of 34 multiple sclerosis patients to a single cluster of related CDR3 sequences. This cluster may be a repertoire-level signature.

V and J are TRBV7-6 and TRBJ1-6; tentatively, D is TRBD1 (6 bases). The origin of this receptor is a woman aged 50 to 60 with multiple sclerosis. The sequencing sample was made of PBMCs. For the CDR3, the DNA is TGTGCCAGCAGCTCCGGGGGTTCAGGGGCTAAGAATTCACCCCTCCACTTT. It yields the protein CASSSGGSGAKNSPLHF.